This note documents a single T cell receptor (beta chain) sequence. These data belong to a study of cytomegalovirus exposure and HLA in healthy donors. Trimming removed 5 bases from V and 10 bases from J; junction bases left unmatched: 2. CDR1 and CDR2 (germline): LNHDA, SQIVND (reference sequence). The CDR3 is 11 residues long. The study ran its PCR with 60 Vbeta and 13 Jbeta primers. Measured with immunoSEQ multiplex PCR; TCRdb has only the in-frame clones, and not every one. Of more than 110,000 clones listed, around 79% are singletons. The chain links TRBV19 to TRBJ2-1; 7 bases match TRBD1. What was sequenced was PBMCs. The TCR originated in a female donor in good health and CMV-seronegative. The CDR3 nucleotides read TGTGCCAGTAGTTGGGGACAGGAGCAGTTCTTC. Translating gives CASSWGQEQFF.